What follows are 5 T cell receptor beta chains derived from one specimen sequenced in a study of blood T cell repertoires in COVID-19. TCRdb's table, derived via immunoSEQ multiplex PCR, lists solely in-frame clones and lacks some. The table shows 150,000 to 200,000 clones, with around 80% occurring only once. The sequenced sample was PBMCs or T cells enriched from blood (not recorded which). Source of these receptors: a man aged 50-60 years who had recovered from COVID-19.

This sequence joins TRBV5-1 and TRBJ1-2, with 8 bases that match TRBD1. Germline V gene data show CDR1 as SGHRS and CDR2 as YFSETQ. The CDR3 covers 16 residues. The junction had 7 bases not matched to a gene; V was cut back by 0 bases and J by 3 bases. CDR3 bases: TGCGCCAGCAGCTTGGTAGCAGGGGGCGCTGACTATGGCTACACCTTC. Residues: CASSLVAGGADYGYTF.

This chain links TRBV5-4 with TRBJ1-1; the D is unclear. Germline V gives CDR1 SGHNT, CDR2 YYREEE (reference sequence). Trimming pared 4 bases from V and 5 bases from J, leaving 12 bases between. The CDR3 loop spans 13 amino acids. The CDR3 sequence is CASSVGAETEAFF. The DNA for the CDR3 is TGTGCCAGCAGCGTCGGAGCGGAAACTGAAGCTTTCTTT. Full variable domain (remainder filled in from reference TRBV5-4 and TRBJ1-1): ETGVTQSPTHLIKTRGQQVTLRCSSQSGHNTVSWYQQALGQGPQFIFQYYREEENGRGNFPPRFSGLQFPNYSSELNVNALELDDSALYLCASSVGAETEAFFGQGTRLTVV.

The gene calls are TRBV3-1 (or the pseudogene TRBV3-2) and TRBJ1-1; D is unresolved. V was clipped by 3 bases and J by 1 base, with 6 bases between them. Germline assignment: CDR1 LGHDT and CDR2 YNNKEL (reference sequence). The CDR3 has 13 residues. The CDR3 sequence is CASSQAPNTEAFF. The CDR3 DNA reads as TGTGCCAGCAGCCAGGCCCCGAACACTGAAGCTTTCTTT.

The chain combines TRBV5-5 with TRBJ1-1; D gene unclear. Germline V gives CDR1 SGHKS, CDR2 YYEKEE (reference sequence). The CDR3 is 14 amino acids. V was trimmed by 0 bases and J by 0 bases, leaving 6 bases between them. The CDR3 region has the DNA TGTGCCAGCAGCTTGGGACACCTGAACACTGAAGCTTTCTTT. This codes for CASSLGHLNTEAFF.

The chain has TRBV13 and TRBJ1-4; tentatively, D is TRBD1 (6 bases). V was pared by 10 bases and J by 6 bases, with 15 bases between. The CDR3 runs 13 residues. The germline V gene has CDR1 PRHDT and CDR2 FYEKMQ (reference sequence). In DNA form, the CDR3 reads TGTGCCACCGGGGAACAGGGACATGAAAAACTGTTTTTT. Translation gives CATGEQGHEKLFF.